This passage covers 20 T cell receptor beta chains from one sample sequenced in a study of CD8+CD57+ T cells in acquired aplastic anemia. Template material for TCR beta VDJ and CDR3 profiling consisted of genomic DNA. TCRdb analysed the reads with MiXCR anew, one entry per CDR3 protein. The repertoire has some 150,000 distinct CDR3 sequences, approximately 41% of them found once; the top ten carry 6.5% to 10%. Sequenced material: sorted CD4+, CD8+, or CD8+CD57+ T cells (not recorded which) from PBMCs. The receptor set was obtained from a human donor in good health, serving as a control.

This clonotype has a handful of counts. The chain links TRBV5-1 to TRBJ2-5, with a possible D match to TRBD1 (6 bases). V lost 2 bases to trimming and J lost 3 bases, with 8 bases between them. Germline V gene sequence: CDR1 SGHRS, CDR2 YFSETQ. The CDR3 runs 13 residues. The CDR3: CASSFEGEETQYF. In DNA, the CDR3 is TGCGCCAGCAGCTTTGAGGGGGAAGAGACCCAGTACTTC.

This chain connects TRBV4-3 to TRBJ2-7; 13 bases agree with TRBD2. The CDR3 runs 17 residues. Germline V gene sequence: CDR1 LGHNA, CDR2 YSLEER. V was pared by 1 base and J by 2 bases, with 5 bases of the junction left unmatched. CDR3 sequence (DNA): TGCGCCAGCAGCCAAGGGATACTAGCGGGGGGGACCTACGAGCAGTACTTC. Translating it yields CASSQGILAGGTYEQYF.

This chain joins TRBV10-3 and TRBJ1-5; perhaps TRBD1 as D (5 bases). Per germline, CDR1 ENHRY and CDR2 SYGVKD. Trimming shortened V by 2 bases and J by 10 bases, and 15 bases separated the two germline ends. CDR3 length: 14 amino acids. The CDR3 DNA sequence: TGTGCCATCAGTGAGGGGGCAATGGGTCGCCCCCAGCATTTT. It codes for CAISEGAMGRPQHF.

A few counts support this clonotype. The chain links TRBV30 to TRBJ2-2, with TRBD2 identical over 7 bases. CDR3 length: 14 amino acids. CDR1 is GTSNPN and CDR2 is SVGIG in the germline V gene (reference sequence). V dropped 0 bases and J dropped 5; count of bases not matched to a gene: 3. The CDR3 spells CAWSVKGGTGELFF. The CDR3 DNA follows: TGTGCCTGGAGTGTAAAGGGAGGGACCGGGGAGCTGTTTTTT.

A single count supports this clonotype. A much more abundant neighbour one base away suggests this may be a read error. The chain uses TRBV2 and TRBJ1-6; D ambiguous. The germline CDR1 and CDR2 sequences are SNHLY and FYNNEI. The CDR3 has 11 amino acids. The V end was cut by 6 bases, the J end by 7 bases, with 4 bases between. The CDR3 spells CASSGNSPLHF. In DNA, the CDR3 is TGTGCCAGCAGCGGAAATTCACCCCTCCACTTT. Combining the CDR3 with reference TRBV2 and TRBJ1-6 gives the whole variable domain EPEVTQTPSHQVTQMGQEVILRCVPISNHLYFYWYRQILGQKVEFLVSFYNNEISEKSEIFDDQFSVERPDGSNFTLKIRSTKLEDSAMYFCASSGNSPLHFGNGTRLTVT.

Many counts were recorded for this clonotype. This chain uses TRBV6-5 with TRBJ1-5; weak D call: TRBD1 (5 bases). Germline CDR1 and CDR2: MNHEY and SVGAGI. Trimming left V 0 bases short and J 5 bases short, with 11 bases between. This CDR3 region has 15 residues. CDR3 region: CASSYSTGGDQPQHF. In DNA form, the CDR3 reads TGTGCCAGCAGTTACTCGACTGGGGGTGATCAGCCCCAGCATTTT.

V usage is TRBV29-1 and J usage is TRBJ2-5; no clear D gene. This CDR3 has 12 amino acids. Trimming shortened V by 3 bases and J by 1 base, and 6 bases separated the two germline ends. CDR1 and CDR2 from the germline V gene are SQVTM and ANQGSEA. The CDR3 region is CSVDMVQETQYF. In DNA form, the CDR3 reads TGCAGCGTTGACATGGTCCAAGAGACCCAGTACTTC. Using reference TRBV29-1 and TRBJ2-5 for the parts outside the CDR3, the full variable domain is SAVISQKPSRDICQRGTSLTIQCQVDSQVTMMFWYRQQPGQSLTLIATANQGSEATYESGFVIDKFPISRPNLTFSTLTVSNMSPEDSSIYLCSVDMVQETQYFGPGTRLLVL.

This clonotype has only one observation. A read error may be the cause here, since a much bigger clone is one base away. The genes are TRBV5-4 and TRBJ2-1; weak D call: TRBD2 (7 bases). The CDR3 is 15 residues long. The germline CDR1 and CDR2 sequences are SGHNT and YYREEE (reference sequence). As DNA, the CDR3 is TGTGCCAGCAGCTTGGTGGGGGGGCGCAAAGATGAGCAGCTCTTC. Translated: CASSLVGGRKDEQLF.

The table lists this clonotype with many counts. This chain joins TRBV2 and TRBJ1-6, with TRBD1 as a possible D gene (5 bases). V was clipped by 8 bases and J by 5 bases, with 16 bases between them. The CDR3 is made up of 15 amino acids. Per germline, CDR1 SNHLY and CDR2 FYNNEI. In DNA, the CDR3 is TGTGCCAGCCAAACCGCCAGGGCTAATAATTCACCCCTCCACTTT. This encodes CASQTARANNSPLHF.

V and J are TRBV19 and TRBJ1-1, with D uncertain. Germline loops: CDR1 LNHDA, CDR2 SQIVND (reference sequence). V shed 5 bases and J shed 2 bases, with 9 bases lying between them. This CDR3 is 13 amino acids long. The CDR3 loop reads CASSHKLNTEAFF. Written as DNA, the CDR3 is TGTGCCAGTAGTCACAAACTAAACACTGAAGCTTTCTTT. Supplemented by reference TRBV19 and TRBJ1-1, the full variable domain reads DGGITQSPKYLFRKEGQNVTLSCEQNLNHDAMYWYRQDPGQGLRLIYYSQIVNDFQKGDIAEGYSVSREKKESFPLTVTSAQKNPTAFYLCASSHKLNTEAFFGQGTRLTVV.

This clonotype occurred a few times. The rearrangement uses TRBV10-3 and TRBJ2-1, with TRBD1 as a possible D gene (6 bases). CDR3 length: 15 residues. Germline V lookup: CDR1 ENHRY, CDR2 SYGVKD. V lost 10 bases and J lost 3, with 19 bases in between. The CDR3 DNA sequence: TGTGCCACTAAACGGATAACAGGGATCTACAATGAGCAGTTCTTC. This sequence encodes CATKRITGIYNEQFF.

On this clonotype: A much larger clone lies one base from this, so it may be a read error. The chain links TRBV4-2 to TRBJ2-7; 8 positions agree with TRBD2. Germline CDR1 LGHNA, CDR2 YNFKEQ. CDR3 size: 19 residues. The CDR3 loop is CTSSHDNLSGRGSSYEQYF. In DNA form, the CDR3 reads TGTACCAGCAGCCACGATAACCTGAGCGGGAGAGGGTCCTCCTACGAGCAGTACTTC.

This clonotype appeared many times. The V call is TRBV25-1, the J call TRBJ1-1; D ambiguous. Trimming removed 9 bases from V and 3 bases from J, with 5 bases in between. The CDR3 covers 10 residues. Germline V gene data show CDR1 as MGHDK and CDR2 as SYGVNS. The CDR3 DNA follows: TGTGCCAGGATGTACACTGAAGCTTTCTTT. It is translated as CARMYTEAFF.

The count of this clonotype is one. Its ends do not fully match the called genes, so a read error is possible. This chain uses TRBV7-7 with TRBJ2-5; 7 nucleotides match TRBD2. CDR3 length equals 16 residues. Per germline, CDR1 SSHAT and CDR2 FNYEAQ (reference sequence). CDR3: CASSLSGGTFQETQYF. CDR3 coding DNA: TGTGCTAGCAGCTTATCCGGGGGGACTTTTCAAGAGACCCAGTACTTC.

Notes on this clonotype: Given the absence of the conserved phenylalanine or tryptophan at the CDR3 end, a read error is likely. Because the CDR3's place on the DNA is in doubt, the DNA is left out and the CDR3 is given as listed by TCRdb. The chain links TRBV3-1 to TRBJ1-1; TRBD1 reflects the table's D call only, with no check against the DNA. Germline loops: CDR1 LGHDT, CDR2 YNNKEL (reference sequence). The CDR3 spans 12 residues, counting both ends. The CDR3 is CASSVGDTEAFL.

This clonotype was recorded many times. The J gene is TRBJ1-1, the V gene TRBV20-1; 7 nucleotides align to TRBD1. The CDR3 totals 13 residues. Losses at the gene ends were 6 bases for V and 2 bases for J; bases not matched to a gene: 6. Germline V gene lookup returns CDR1 DFQATT and CDR2 SNEGSKA (reference sequence). The CDR3 DNA reads as TGCAGTGCCCCGGGACAGACAAACACTGAAGCTTTCTTT. Amino acid sequence: CSAPGQTNTEAFF.

This clonotype was seen ten or more times. The chain is built from TRBV9 and TRBJ1-4; weak D call: TRBD1 (5 bases). The CDR3 has 16 amino acids. The germline V and J ends were trimmed by 2 bases and 12 bases, with 23 bases remaining between them. The germline CDR1 and CDR2 sequences are SGDLS and YYNGEE. In nucleotides, the CDR3 is TGTGCCAGCAGCGTTTCGCCGGGACTGGGGCTCGGGGAACTGTTTTTT. Translating it yields CASSVSPGLGLGELFF.

In this sample, this clonotype turned up a few times. The chain carries TRBV25-1 and TRBJ2-6, with D tentatively TRBD1 (5 bases). Germline CDR1 MGHDK, CDR2 SYGVNS. Trimming removed 3 bases at V and 3 bases at J, with 12 bases between. The CDR3 has 16 residues. The CDR3 spells CASSDPGMHGANVLTF. CDR3 in DNA: TGTGCCAGCAGTGACCCAGGGATGCATGGGGCCAACGTCCTGACTTTC.

With respect to this clonotype: A clone one base away is much larger, so this may be a read error. This rearrangement joins TRBV12-3 or TRBV12-4 to TRBJ1-4; unclear D gene. Trimming took off 6 bases at V and 3 bases at J, with 14 bases between the two ends. The CDR3 runs 15 residues. In DNA, the CDR3 is TGTGCCAGCAGCCGAGACCCAGCAGCTAATGAAAAACTGTTTTTT. Translating gives CASSRDPAANEKLFF.

The gene calls are TRBV19 and TRBJ2-7, with 14 bases aligning to TRBD2. Per the germline V gene, CDR1 is LNHDA and CDR2 is SQIVND (reference sequence). This CDR3 region has 16 residues. The J segment lost 4 bases and the V segment lost 6 bases, leaving 8 bases of the junction unmatched. The CDR3 sequence is CASSGTSGSYTYEQYF. CDR3 nucleotide sequence: TGTGCCAGTAGCGGGACTAGCGGGAGCTATACGTACGAGCAGTACTTC.